Below are 15 T cell receptor beta chains sequenced from a single sample in a study of blood T cell repertoires in COVID-19. The table came from immunoSEQ multiplex PCR; TCRdb's copy has only in-frame clones and leaves some out. Of around 98,000 clones listed, over 70% were seen once; the top ten hold roughly a quarter. Sequences were obtained from peripheral blood. Source of these receptors: a man aged 65 to 79 with acute or convalescent COVID-19.

This clone was seen a handful of times. This rearrangement joins TRBV2 to TRBJ2-7; 9 bases are shared with TRBD2. The CDR3 loop spans 14 amino acids. The J segment lost 7 bases and the V segment lost 7 bases, leaving 11 bases of the junction unmatched. Germline lookup yields CDR1 SNHLY and CDR2 FYNNEI. The CDR3 nucleotides are TGTGCCAGCAAGGTCGCGGGAGGGGGAGAGGAGCAGTACTTC. Its translation is CASKVAGGGEEQYF.

The V call is TRBV9, the J call TRBJ2-1, with TRBD1 as a possible D gene (6 bases). Trimming pared 7 bases from V and 5 bases from J, leaving 13 bases between. CDR1 and CDR2 (germline): SGDLS, YYNGEE. The CDR3 runs to 13 residues. In nucleotides, the CDR3 is TGTGCCAGCGTTAGGGACATGGACAATGAGCAGTTCTTC. Protein: CASVRDMDNEQFF.

This clone has only one observation. This chain connects TRBV4-1 to TRBJ1-5, with 10 positions matching TRBD1. Germline V lookup: CDR1 MGHRA, CDR2 YSYEKL. This CDR3 is built from 17 residues. V shed 1 base, J shed 5 bases, and the junction held 8 bases outside the gene matches. The DNA for the CDR3 is TGCGCCAGCAGCCAAGGGACAGGGGGAAGTCGGGATCAGCCCCAGCATTTT. This gives the protein CASSQGTGGSRDQPQHF.

This clone was recorded a few times. The V call is TRBV24-1, the J call TRBJ2-3, with 11 bases identical to TRBD2. This CDR3 is 20 amino acids long. Germline-derived CDR1 and CDR2 are KGHDR and SFDVKD. Trimming took 5 bases from V and 0 from J; bases not matched to a gene: 15. DNA for the CDR3: TGTGCCACCAGTGGAATGGGGACTAGCGGATCCACTGGTAGCACAGATACGCAGTATTTT. Protein: CATSGMGTSGSTGSTDTQYF.

This clone was observed a single time. The chain couples TRBV5-6 to TRBJ2-4; a possible D gene is TRBD1 (6 bases). V was pared by 4 bases and J by 2 bases, with 13 bases between. CDR1 and CDR2 from the germline V gene are SGHDT and YYEEEE. This CDR3 spans 15 amino acids. The CDR3 DNA reads TGTGCCAGCAGCCTGGACAGTTATTCCAAAAACATTCAGTACTTC. Amino acid sequence: CASSLDSYSKNIQYF.

V gene TRBV7-9 combines with J gene TRBJ2-7; 7 bases are a match to TRBD2. V trimming: 5 bases; J trimming: 4 bases; junction bases outside the gene matches: 11. CDR1 and CDR2 from the germline V gene are SEHNR and FQNEAQ (reference sequence). This CDR3 contains 15 residues. The CDR3 nucleotides read TGTGCCAGCAGCCCCGGCGGGAGTCTTACGTACGAGCAGTACTTC. It is translated as CASSPGGSLTYEQYF.

The CDR3 DNA sequence: TGTGCCAGCAGCTTCCCGAGTGCCCCTACGAGGGGCTACACCTTC. This encodes CASSFPSAPTRGYTF. The rearrangement uses TRBV7-2 and TRBJ1-2; D is uncertain. V was clipped by 3 bases and J by 8 bases, with 19 bases between them. Germline V gene lookup returns CDR1 SGHTA and CDR2 FQGNSA. The CDR3 has 15 residues.

The chain carries TRBV11-2 and TRBJ2-7; 9 bases map to TRBD2. The germline CDR1 and CDR2 sequences are SGHAT and FQNNGV. The CDR3 loop spans 16 amino acids. The ends lost 5 bases at V and 7 bases at J; junction bases unmatched: 15. The CDR3 sequence is CASSPSPGTSLGEQYF. As DNA, the CDR3 is TGTGCCAGCAGCCCGAGCCCCGGGACTAGCTTGGGGGAGCAGTACTTC.

This clone was observed a few times. The chain uses TRBV7-2 and TRBJ1-1; the D is unclear. Germline CDR1 is SGHTA and CDR2 is FQGNSA. CDR3 size: 14 residues. V lost 6 bases, J lost 2 bases, and 13 bases lay in between. This CDR3 reads CASSLELINTEAFF. CDR3 coding DNA: TGTGCCAGCAGTCTAGAACTGATTAACACTGAAGCTTTCTTT.

The rearrangement uses TRBV7-6 and TRBJ2-5; a weak D match, TRBD2 (5 bases). The CDR3 runs to 14 residues. The germline gives CDR1 SGHVS, CDR2 FNYEAQ. V dropped 6 bases and J dropped 7 bases, with 18 bases sitting between them. The CDR3 region has the DNA TGTGCCAGCAGGAACTTTTTCCACCGGGGGACCCAGTACTTC. Protein sequence: CASRNFFHRGTQYF. Variable domain in full (rest from reference TRBV7-6 and TRBJ2-5): GAGVSQSPRYKVTKRGQDVALRCDPISGHVSLYWYRQALGQGPEFLTYFNYEAQQDKSGLPNDRFSAERPEGSISTLTIQRTEQRDSAMYRCASRNFFHRGTQYFGPGTRLLVL.

CDR3 amino acids: CASSILAGDRGNEQFF. The CDR3 DNA is TGTGCCAGTAGTATCCTAGCGGGAGACAGGGGCAATGAGCAGTTCTTC. V usage is TRBV19 and J usage is TRBJ2-1; 10 nucleotides agree with TRBD2. Germline trimming cut 3 bases from V and 6 bases from J; bases unmatched to any gene: 8. There are 16 residues in the CDR3. Germline CDR1 is LNHDA and CDR2 is SQIVND (reference sequence).

This rearrangement joins TRBV27 to TRBJ1-1; D call uncertain. The CDR3 loop spans 14 amino acids. V was trimmed by 6 bases and J by 4 bases, leaving 15 bases between them. Germline V gene sequence: CDR1 MNHEY, CDR2 SMNVEV (reference sequence). CDR3 sequence reads: CASRPFGLSTEAFF. DNA of the CDR3: TGTGCCAGCAGGCCCTTCGGGTTAAGCACTGAAGCTTTCTTT.

The chain has TRBV6-4 and TRBJ1-2; 10 bases are shared with TRBD1. J was trimmed by 5 bases and V by 2 bases; bases with no gene match: 2. This CDR3 comprises 14 residues. Germline assignment: CDR1 MRHNA and CDR2 SNTAGT. The CDR3 loop reads CASSDGTGVYGYTF. The DNA for the CDR3 is TGTGCCAGCAGTGACGGGACAGGGGTTTATGGCTACACCTTC.

J is TRBJ2-5 and V is TRBV15; tentative D call: TRBD2 (7 bases). This CDR3 contains 15 residues. The V gene's germline CDR1 is LNHNV and CDR2 YYDKDF (reference sequence). V dropped 5 bases and J dropped 5 bases, with 18 bases sitting between them. CDR3 DNA sequence: TGTGCCACCAGCTCCTTGGGGGGGGCGTGGGAGACCCAGTACTTC. Translation gives CATSSLGGAWETQYF.

The rearrangement uses TRBV6-4 and TRBJ2-2; tentative D call: TRBD2 (5 bases). This CDR3 is built from 14 residues. Trimming took off 6 bases at V and 5 bases at J, with 13 bases between the two ends. Looked up from germline, CDR1 is MRHNA and CDR2 is SNTAGT. The CDR3 is CASSWTPGTGELFF. CDR3 coding DNA: TGTGCCAGCAGCTGGACTCCTGGAACCGGGGAGCTGTTTTTT.